One and the same sample provided the 18 T cell receptor beta chains below, sequenced in a study of OX40 agonist ivuxolimab in advanced cancers. Clones were sequenced by immunoSEQ multiplex PCR, and TCRdb holds only the in-frame ones, with some missing. The sample includes about 26,000 clones, 88% of them seen just once. The sample here was CD4+ or CD8+ T cells sorted from blood, taken in a trial of the OX40 agonist ivuxolimab. The source of these receptors is an adult with an advanced solid tumor such as melanoma, head and neck, liver or kidney cancer.

The chain uses TRBV5-4 and TRBJ2-7, with D unresolved. V lost 4 bases and J 5 bases, leaving 10 bases between the germline ends. Germline values: CDR1 SGHNT, CDR2 YYREEE (reference sequence). The CDR3 covers 12 residues. The CDR3 protein is CASSPELNEQYF. In nucleotides, the CDR3 is TGTGCCAGCAGCCCGGAACTCAACGAGCAGTACTTC.

The chain has TRBV11-1 and TRBJ2-5; D may be TRBD1 or TRBD2 (5 bases each). CDR3 length equals 14 residues. Per the germline V gene, CDR1 is SGHAT and CDR2 is FQDESV (reference sequence). V was shortened by 5 bases and J by 1 base, with 11 bases between the two germline ends. The CDR3 nucleotides read TGTGCCAGCAGCCCCGGGACGGTCCAAGAGACCCAGTACTTC. Protein sequence: CASSPGTVQETQYF.

This chain uses TRBV30 with TRBJ2-2, with D perhaps TRBD1 or TRBD2 (5 bases each). CDR3 length equals 14 residues. Trimming shortened V by 4 bases and J by 4 bases, and 13 bases separated the two germline ends. CDR1 and CDR2 from the germline V gene are GTSNPN and SVGIG (reference sequence). CDR3 DNA: TGTGCCTGGACTACAGGACTTGGCACCGGGGAGCTGTTTTTT. This gives the protein CAWTTGLGTGELFF.

This chain joins TRBV29-1 and TRBJ1-1; D is ambiguous. Germline V lookup: CDR1 SQVTM, CDR2 ANQGSEA. This CDR3 contains 12 residues. The germline V and J ends were trimmed by 3 bases and 0 bases, with 5 bases remaining between them. The CDR3 bases are TGCAGCGTTGAGGGGTTGAACACTGAAGCTTTCTTT. Its translation is CSVEGLNTEAFF.

This chain links TRBV28 with TRBJ2-3; no reliable D call. This CDR3 has 15 residues. V gave up 3 bases and J gave up 0 bases, with 10 bases separating them. Germline CDR1 reads MDHEN; CDR2 reads SYDVKM. This chain's CDR3 is CASSFQRLSTDTQYF. The CDR3 coding sequence is TGTGCCAGCAGTTTCCAGCGCCTGAGCACAGATACGCAGTATTTT.

V gene TRBV5-1 combines with J gene TRBJ2-7, with 10 bases lining up with TRBD2. CDR1 and CDR2 (germline): SGHRS, YFSETQ. V dropped 1 base and J dropped 5; count of bases not matched to a gene: 6. This CDR3 comprises 15 residues. The CDR3 coding sequence is TGCGCCAGCAGCTTGTGGTCTAGCGGGAGCGACGAGCAGTACTTC. This gives the protein CASSLWSSGSDEQYF.

V usage is TRBV7-9 and J usage is TRBJ2-7, with unresolved D. The V and J ends lost 4 bases and 0 bases respectively, with 7 bases between them. Germline V gene lookup returns CDR1 SEHNR and CDR2 FQNEAQ (reference sequence). The CDR3 spans 13 residues. The DNA for the CDR3 is TGTGCCAGCAGCTCCAGCCCCTCCTACGAGCAGTACTTC. Protein product: CASSSSPSYEQYF.

This clone was counted a few times. The chain combines TRBV27 with TRBJ2-2, with 8 bases aligning to TRBD1. J was trimmed by 3 bases and V by 6 bases; bases with no gene match: 0. Germline-derived CDR1 and CDR2 are MNHEY and SMNVEV (reference sequence). CDR3 size: 13 residues. The chain's CDR3 is CASRTGDTGELFF. In DNA, the CDR3 is TGTGCCAGCAGGACAGGGGACACCGGGGAGCTGTTTTTT.

This rearrangement joins TRBV11-2 to TRBJ1-2; tentatively, D is TRBD1 (5 bases). The CDR3 is 16 amino acids. Germline loops: CDR1 SGHAT, CDR2 FQNNGV. V was pared by 8 bases and J by 3 bases, with 22 bases between. The CDR3 sequence: CASRSFTQGRDYGYTF. The CDR3 nucleotides are TGTGCCAGCCGAAGTTTTACTCAGGGTAGGGACTATGGCTACACCTTC.

The rearrangement links TRBV7-6 to TRBJ2-7, with unresolved D. Trimming removed 1 base from V and 2 bases from J, with 9 bases in between. CDR1 is SGHVS, CDR2 FNYEAQ, per germline. The CDR3 runs 14 residues. The CDR3 nucleotides read TGTGCCAGCAGCTTAGAGGTTGGGGCCTACGAGCAGTACTTC. It is translated as CASSLEVGAYEQYF.

The V and J genes are TRBV23-1 and TRBJ1-2, with a tentative D call TRBD1 (5 bases). TRBV23-1 carries the ORF label, with uncertain function. CDR3 length equals 18 residues. With 0 bases removed from V and 6 bases from J, the gap between germline ends came to 23 bases. CDR3 protein: CASSQSLGGEILWDGYTF. CDR3 bases: TGCGCCAGCAGTCAATCCTTGGGGGGGGAAATTCTCTGGGATGGCTACACCTTC.

With regard to this clone: A junction end diverges from the germline sequence, so it may reflect a read error. The chain is built from TRBV4-2 and TRBJ2-1; D call uncertain. The CDR3 is made up of 16 amino acids. Germline assignment: CDR1 LGHNA and CDR2 YNFKEQ. CDR3 DNA sequence: TGTGCCAGCAGCCAAACAAGTCCAGGCTCCCACAATGAGCAGTTCTTC. Translating it yields CASSQTSPGSHNEQFF.

The V and J genes are TRBV27 and TRBJ2-5; no clear D. The germline CDR1 and CDR2 sequences are MNHEY and SMNVEV (reference sequence). The CDR3 totals 11 residues. V dropped 10 bases and J dropped 9 bases, with 15 bases sitting between them. CDR3 sequence reads: CATRNVWAQYF. The CDR3 DNA follows: TGTGCCACCAGGAATGTGTGGGCCCAGTACTTC.

V and J are TRBV28 and TRBJ1-5; TRBD1 aligns across 7 bases. Trimming cost V 6 bases and J 3 bases; bases outside gene matches: 11. This CDR3 spans 16 amino acids. From germline, CDR1 is MDHEN and CDR2 SYDVKM. This CDR3 reads CASRSFYRGNNQPQHF. The CDR3 coding sequence is TGTGCCAGCAGGTCGTTTTACAGGGGCAACAATCAGCCCCAGCATTTT.

The V and J genes are TRBV19 and TRBJ2-2; TRBD2 is a possible D gene (6 bases). The V gene lost 1 base and the J gene lost 2 bases, with 20 bases spanning the gap. Germline assignment: CDR1 LNHDA and CDR2 SQIVND (reference sequence). This CDR3 spans 19 amino acids. The CDR3 sequence: CASSIVVVRQGGNTGELFF. The DNA of the CDR3 is TGTGCCAGTAGTATAGTGGTGGTGCGGCAGGGAGGCAACACCGGGGAGCTGTTTTTT.

The chain links TRBV7-6 to TRBJ2-5; TRBD1 is a possible D gene (5 bases). The germline CDR1 and CDR2 sequences are SGHVS and FNYEAQ. The CDR3 sequence is 14 residues long. Trimming cost V 1 base and J 4 bases, with 10 bases left between them. CDR3 coding DNA: TGTGCCAGCAGCTTAGTCAGGGCAGGAGAGACCCAGTACTTC. It is translated as CASSLVRAGETQYF.

V usage is TRBV5-5 and J usage is TRBJ2-2; the D call may be TRBD1 or TRBD2 (5 bases each). The CDR3 runs 15 residues. V gave up 2 bases and J gave up 3 bases, with 11 bases separating them. From germline, CDR1 is SGHKS and CDR2 YYEKEE (reference sequence). The CDR3 here is CASSFPGADTGELFF. The CDR3, as DNA: TGTGCCAGCAGCTTTCCCGGGGCGGACACCGGGGAGCTGTTTTTT. Full variable domain (rest looked up from reference TRBV5-5 and TRBJ2-2): DAGVTQSPTHLIKTRGQQVTLRCSPISGHKSVSWYQQVLGQGPQFIFQYYEKEERGRGNFPDRFSARQFPNYSSELNVNALLLGDSALYLCASSFPGADTGELFFGEGSRLTVL.

V gene TRBV9 combines with J gene TRBJ2-7, with D possibly being TRBD2 (7 bases). Trimming took 0 bases from V and 3 from J, leaving 13 bases between them. The CDR3 spans 15 residues. In germline, CDR1 is SGDLS, CDR2 YYNGEE. This CDR3 is CASSVEGGSYYEQYF. The CDR3 bases are TGTGCCAGCAGCGTAGAGGGGGGGTCATACTACGAGCAGTACTTC.